This entry lists 29 T cell receptor beta chains sequenced from one sample in a study of T cell responses to AZD1222 COVID-19 vaccine. TCRdb's table, derived via immunoSEQ multiplex PCR, lists solely in-frame clones and lacks some. Among some 120,000 clones listed, around 88% were seen once. The source material was peripheral blood, sampled on day 0 of AZD1222 vaccination. The receptors come from an adult in good health.

The CDR3 DNA sequence: TGTGCCAGCAGCTTAGGGCAGGGGTCCCCGCACTCCTACGAGCAGTACTTC. Protein: CASSLGQGSPHSYEQYF. This sequence joins TRBV5-4 and TRBJ2-7, with a possible D match to TRBD1 (6 bases). The CDR3 runs to 17 residues. Germline CDR1 SGHNT, CDR2 YYREEE (reference sequence). The V gene lost 2 bases and the J gene lost 0 bases, with 18 bases spanning the gap.

The genes are TRBV5-1 and TRBJ2-3, with D tentatively TRBD1 (6 bases). Germline V gene lookup returns CDR1 SGHRS and CDR2 YFSETQ. V was shortened by 1 base and J by 3 bases, with 12 bases between the two germline ends. This CDR3 is 15 amino acids long. The CDR3 loop is CASSLTGYRTDTQYF. The DNA of the CDR3 is TGCGCCAGCAGCTTGACAGGGTATCGGACAGATACGCAGTATTTT.

In its sample, this clone was seen once. CDR3 protein: CASSLEGRSDGYTF. In DNA, the CDR3 is TGTGCCAGCAGCTTAGAGGGCAGAAGTGATGGCTACACCTTC. The chain has TRBV7-9 and TRBJ1-2; D is undetermined. The V end lost 1 base, the J end lost 6 bases, and 12 bases lay between the germline ends. Germline values: CDR1 SEHNR, CDR2 FQNEAQ (reference sequence). The CDR3 runs 14 residues.

This chain uses TRBV18 with TRBJ1-2; D is undetermined. The CDR3 has 11 residues. CDR1 is KGHSH and CDR2 is LQKENI in the germline V gene. Trimming took 2 bases from V and 6 from J, leaving 4 bases between them. CDR3 loop: CASSPEDGYTF. CDR3 nucleotides: TGTGCCAGCTCACCAGAGGATGGCTACACCTTC.

V and J are TRBV11-1 and TRBJ2-7, with D perhaps matching TRBD1 (5 bases). Between the trimmed V and J ends, which lost 1 base and 5 bases, there was a span of 6 bases. The CDR3 extends over 12 amino acids. CDR1 and CDR2 from the germline V gene are SGHAT and FQDESV (reference sequence). CDR3 in amino acids: CASSLEGDEQYF. CDR3 DNA sequence: TGTGCCAGCAGCTTAGAAGGGGACGAGCAGTACTTC.

A single count supports this clone. V is TRBV7-3 and J is TRBJ2-3; a weak D match, TRBD1 (5 bases). Trimming left V 1 base short and J 1 base short, with 12 bases between. Germline V gene data show CDR1 as SGHTA and CDR2 as FQGTGA. The CDR3 runs 16 residues. In nucleotides, the CDR3 is TGTGCCAGCAGCTTAAATCCTGGGGCTCGCACAGATACGCAGTATTTT. Translated, it gives CASSLNPGARTDTQYF.

V gene TRBV19 combines with J gene TRBJ1-5; weak D call: TRBD1 (5 bases). V lost 3 bases and J lost 0, with 15 bases in between. CDR3 length: 17 amino acids. Germline lookup yields CDR1 LNHDA and CDR2 SQIVND (reference sequence). CDR3 protein: CASSMRGSQLSNQPQHF. CDR3 sequence (DNA): TGTGCCAGTAGTATGCGGGGCAGCCAACTTAGCAATCAGCCCCAGCATTTT.

This clone was recorded only once. The chain carries TRBV5-4 and TRBJ2-6; D ambiguous. Germline CDR1 reads SGHNT; CDR2 reads YYREEE (reference sequence). CDR3 length: 17 residues. Trimming took 0 bases from V and 0 from J, leaving 10 bases between them. The CDR3 region has the DNA TGTGCCAGCAGCTTGGTCAGCCAAATCTCTGGGGCCAACGTCCTGACTTTC. It is translated as CASSLVSQISGANVLTF.

The rearrangement uses TRBV3-1 (or the pseudogene TRBV3-2) and TRBJ2-7; 12 bases agree with TRBD2. The ends lost 8 bases at V and 4 bases at J; junction bases unmatched: 15. There are 17 residues in the CDR3. The V gene's germline CDR1 is LGHDT and CDR2 YNNKEL (reference sequence). The DNA of the CDR3 is TGTGCCAGCGCCAATCCTAGCGGGAGGGCCTTTGTTTACGAGCAGTACTTC. Amino acid sequence: CASANPSGRAFVYEQYF.

This clone turned up a few times. The chain joins TRBV10-3 to TRBJ2-5; 13 nucleotides align to TRBD2. The CDR3 runs 17 residues. The trim removed 5 bases at V and 4 bases at J, leaving 10 bases unmatched. Germline V CDR1 and CDR2: ENHRY, SYGVKD. The DNA of the CDR3 is TGTGCCATCAGTCCGGGAACACTAGCGGGAGGGCTAGAGACCCAGTACTTC. It encodes CAISPGTLAGGLETQYF.

This clone was observed a few times. This rearrangement joins TRBV7-9 to TRBJ1-1; D is unclear. The V and J ends lost 4 bases and 2 bases respectively, with 14 bases between them. This CDR3 has 15 amino acids. Germline CDR1 is SEHNR and CDR2 is FQNEAQ (reference sequence). The CDR3 region is CASSSTMGFNTEAFF. CDR3 nucleotides: TGTGCCAGCAGCTCTACGATGGGGTTCAACACTGAAGCTTTCTTT.

This chain connects TRBV2 to TRBJ2-7; D is possibly TRBD2 (5 bases). V lost 6 bases and J lost 7, with 7 bases in between. This CDR3 has 10 amino acids. Germline CDR1 SNHLY, CDR2 FYNNEI. CDR3 sequence (DNA): TGTGCCAGCAGGTCGGGGGAGCAGTACTTC. It encodes CASRSGEQYF.

The rearrangement links TRBV6-5 to TRBJ1-1; D ambiguous. The V end lost 6 bases, the J end lost 5 bases, and 13 bases lay between the germline ends. The length of the CDR3 is 13 residues. Germline V lookup: CDR1 MNHEY, CDR2 SVGAGI. The CDR3 DNA reads as TGTGCCAGCAGCTCCGCTCTGGGGACTGAAGCTTTCTTT. Its protein is CASSSALGTEAFF.

The V call is TRBV18, the J call TRBJ1-4; D gene unclear. The germline V and J ends were trimmed by 2 bases and 0 bases, with 10 bases remaining between them. The germline gives CDR1 KGHSH, CDR2 LQKENI. The CDR3 totals 16 residues. Here the CDR3 DNA reads TGTGCCAGCTCACCAGGGCAAATTGCAACTAATGAAAAACTGTTTTTT. Protein sequence: CASSPGQIATNEKLFF.

V and J are TRBV5-1 and TRBJ2-1; a possible D gene is TRBD2 (5 bases). The V and J ends lost 4 bases and 4 bases respectively, with 15 bases between them. CDR3 length: 15 amino acids. CDR1 SGHRS and CDR2 YFSETQ come from the germline V gene. The DNA of the CDR3 is TGCGCCAGCAGCGCGACTAAGGGAGATTACAATGAGCAGTTCTTC. It codes for CASSATKGDYNEQFF.

This sequence joins TRBV20-1 and TRBJ2-4; TRBD2 is a possible D gene (6 bases). This CDR3 is built from 15 residues. Trimming took 3 bases from V and 4 from J, leaving 16 bases between them. Germline V gives CDR1 DFQATT, CDR2 SNEGSKA (reference sequence). Written as DNA, the CDR3 is TGCAGTGCTAGTGAGGCGGGAAGGGATAAAAACATTCAGTACTTC. Translation gives CSASEAGRDKNIQYF.

V is TRBV5-1 and J is TRBJ1-3; D unresolved. CDR3 length equals 14 residues. V lost 0 bases, J lost 4 bases, and 8 bases lay in between. Per the germline V gene, CDR1 is SGHRS and CDR2 is YFSETQ. CDR3 in DNA: TGCGCCAGCAGCTTGGGTGGGCCCGGAAACACCATATATTTT. Translated, it gives CASSLGGPGNTIYF.

The chain recombines TRBV7-6 with TRBJ2-1; 9 bases map to TRBD2. Germline V gene sequence: CDR1 SGHVS, CDR2 FNYEAQ. V gave up 3 bases and J gave up 9 bases; unmatched junction bases: 9. The CDR3 is made up of 15 amino acids. The CDR3 DNA sequence: TGTGCCAGCAGCTTTAATAGCGGGGGTTGGGGTGAGCAGTTCTTC. It yields the protein CASSFNSGGWGEQFF.

This chain joins TRBV10-3 and TRBJ1-3; D is ambiguous. Between the trimmed V and J ends, which lost 3 bases and 0 bases, there was a span of 12 bases. Germline V gene data show CDR1 as ENHRY and CDR2 as SYGVKD. This CDR3 has 16 amino acids. The CDR3 sequence: CAISDYSSNSGNTIYF. For the CDR3, the DNA is TGTGCCATCAGTGATTACAGTTCAAACTCTGGAAACACCATATATTTT.

Notes on this clone: The same CDR3 can be traced to other DNA sequences in this sample. V is TRBV28 and J is TRBJ2-7; the D gene is possibly TRBD2 (5 bases). V was shortened by 6 bases and J by 2 bases, with 11 bases between the two germline ends. The CDR3 contains 13 residues. Germline V gives CDR1 MDHEN, CDR2 SYDVKM. In nucleotides, the CDR3 is TGTGCCAGCAGACCGGGGTCGACCTACGAGCAGTACTTC. Protein product: CASRPGSTYEQYF.

The chain joins TRBV5-5 to TRBJ1-5; D is ambiguous. Trimming left V 0 bases short and J 1 base short, with 5 bases between. Looked up from germline, CDR1 is SGHKS and CDR2 is YYEKEE (reference sequence). The CDR3 contains 14 residues. The CDR3 DNA sequence: TGTGCCAGCAGCTTGGTGGGGAGCAATCAGCCCCAGCATTTT. Its translation: CASSLVGSNQPQHF.

J is TRBJ1-2 and V is TRBV2; D is uncertain. CDR1 and CDR2 (germline): SNHLY, FYNNEI. Trimming removed 3 bases at V and 8 bases at J, with 16 bases between. The CDR3 loop spans 14 amino acids. CDR3 nucleotides: TGTGCCAGCAGTGATTTGGGGAAATCGGAGGGCTACACCTTC. Protein: CASSDLGKSEGYTF.

The chain recombines TRBV6-2 or TRBV6-3 with TRBJ2-5; 7 nucleotides align to TRBD1. Trimming cost V 4 bases and J 5 bases; bases outside gene matches: 7. Germline V gene lookup returns CDR1 MNHEY and CDR2 SVGEGT. The CDR3 has 14 residues. The CDR3 nucleotides are TGTGCCAGCAGTTCCAAGGGGGCTCGGGAGACCCAGTACTTC. This sequence encodes CASSSKGARETQYF.

This chain links TRBV19 with TRBJ2-7; no firm D call. The CDR3 is 13 residues long. From germline, CDR1 is LNHDA and CDR2 SQIVND (reference sequence). Trimming removed 4 bases from V and 2 bases from J, with 9 bases in between. DNA of the CDR3: TGTGCCAGTAGTAGAGACGAGACCTACGAGCAGTACTTC. This sequence encodes CASSRDETYEQYF.

This rearrangement joins TRBV6-5 to TRBJ1-2, with no clear D. Germline values: CDR1 MNHEY, CDR2 SVGAGI. The CDR3 totals 12 residues. V lost 8 bases, J lost 4 bases, and 11 bases lay in between. CDR3 DNA: TGTGCCAGCGGGTTAGTCCCCTATGGCTACACCTTC. Its translation is CASGLVPYGYTF.

This clone was observed a few times. CDR3 nucleotides: TGCAGCGTTGAAGATCTAGCGGATGAGCAGTTCTTC. Translation gives CSVEDLADEQFF. The genes are TRBV29-1 and TRBJ2-1; 7 bases fit TRBD2. The CDR3 spans 12 residues. Germline V gene sequence: CDR1 SQVTM, CDR2 ANQGSEA. Losses at the gene ends were 0 bases for V and 8 bases for J; bases not matched to a gene: 1.

The J gene is TRBJ2-1, the V gene TRBV15; 8 positions agree with TRBD2. Germline V gene data show CDR1 as LNHNV and CDR2 as YYDKDF (reference sequence). The CDR3 sequence is 16 residues long. The trim removed 3 bases at V and 5 bases at J, leaving 9 bases unmatched. CDR3 residues: CATSSKAGVGDNEQFF. Written as DNA, the CDR3 is TGTGCCACCAGCAGCAAAGCGGGAGTGGGAGACAATGAGCAGTTCTTC.

V usage is TRBV3-1 (or the pseudogene TRBV3-2) and J usage is TRBJ1-1, with D maybe TRBD1 (5 bases). The CDR3 runs 17 residues. V was trimmed by 5 bases and J by 1 base, leaving 20 bases between them. CDR1 is LGHDT, CDR2 YNNKEL, per germline (reference sequence). CDR3 in DNA: TGTGCCAGCAGCTTTGATACTTCGGGACCGAGGAACACTGAAGCTTTCTTT. Its translation: CASSFDTSGPRNTEAFF.

The chain combines TRBV6-2 or TRBV6-3 with TRBJ2-6; D ambiguous. The CDR3 extends over 16 amino acids. V lost 5 bases to trimming and J lost 1 base, with 12 bases between them. CDR1 is MNHEY, CDR2 SVGEGT, per germline. The CDR3 reads CASSPGRGSGANVLTF. The CDR3 coding sequence is TGTGCCAGCAGTCCCGGTCGAGGATCTGGGGCCAACGTCCTGACTTTC.